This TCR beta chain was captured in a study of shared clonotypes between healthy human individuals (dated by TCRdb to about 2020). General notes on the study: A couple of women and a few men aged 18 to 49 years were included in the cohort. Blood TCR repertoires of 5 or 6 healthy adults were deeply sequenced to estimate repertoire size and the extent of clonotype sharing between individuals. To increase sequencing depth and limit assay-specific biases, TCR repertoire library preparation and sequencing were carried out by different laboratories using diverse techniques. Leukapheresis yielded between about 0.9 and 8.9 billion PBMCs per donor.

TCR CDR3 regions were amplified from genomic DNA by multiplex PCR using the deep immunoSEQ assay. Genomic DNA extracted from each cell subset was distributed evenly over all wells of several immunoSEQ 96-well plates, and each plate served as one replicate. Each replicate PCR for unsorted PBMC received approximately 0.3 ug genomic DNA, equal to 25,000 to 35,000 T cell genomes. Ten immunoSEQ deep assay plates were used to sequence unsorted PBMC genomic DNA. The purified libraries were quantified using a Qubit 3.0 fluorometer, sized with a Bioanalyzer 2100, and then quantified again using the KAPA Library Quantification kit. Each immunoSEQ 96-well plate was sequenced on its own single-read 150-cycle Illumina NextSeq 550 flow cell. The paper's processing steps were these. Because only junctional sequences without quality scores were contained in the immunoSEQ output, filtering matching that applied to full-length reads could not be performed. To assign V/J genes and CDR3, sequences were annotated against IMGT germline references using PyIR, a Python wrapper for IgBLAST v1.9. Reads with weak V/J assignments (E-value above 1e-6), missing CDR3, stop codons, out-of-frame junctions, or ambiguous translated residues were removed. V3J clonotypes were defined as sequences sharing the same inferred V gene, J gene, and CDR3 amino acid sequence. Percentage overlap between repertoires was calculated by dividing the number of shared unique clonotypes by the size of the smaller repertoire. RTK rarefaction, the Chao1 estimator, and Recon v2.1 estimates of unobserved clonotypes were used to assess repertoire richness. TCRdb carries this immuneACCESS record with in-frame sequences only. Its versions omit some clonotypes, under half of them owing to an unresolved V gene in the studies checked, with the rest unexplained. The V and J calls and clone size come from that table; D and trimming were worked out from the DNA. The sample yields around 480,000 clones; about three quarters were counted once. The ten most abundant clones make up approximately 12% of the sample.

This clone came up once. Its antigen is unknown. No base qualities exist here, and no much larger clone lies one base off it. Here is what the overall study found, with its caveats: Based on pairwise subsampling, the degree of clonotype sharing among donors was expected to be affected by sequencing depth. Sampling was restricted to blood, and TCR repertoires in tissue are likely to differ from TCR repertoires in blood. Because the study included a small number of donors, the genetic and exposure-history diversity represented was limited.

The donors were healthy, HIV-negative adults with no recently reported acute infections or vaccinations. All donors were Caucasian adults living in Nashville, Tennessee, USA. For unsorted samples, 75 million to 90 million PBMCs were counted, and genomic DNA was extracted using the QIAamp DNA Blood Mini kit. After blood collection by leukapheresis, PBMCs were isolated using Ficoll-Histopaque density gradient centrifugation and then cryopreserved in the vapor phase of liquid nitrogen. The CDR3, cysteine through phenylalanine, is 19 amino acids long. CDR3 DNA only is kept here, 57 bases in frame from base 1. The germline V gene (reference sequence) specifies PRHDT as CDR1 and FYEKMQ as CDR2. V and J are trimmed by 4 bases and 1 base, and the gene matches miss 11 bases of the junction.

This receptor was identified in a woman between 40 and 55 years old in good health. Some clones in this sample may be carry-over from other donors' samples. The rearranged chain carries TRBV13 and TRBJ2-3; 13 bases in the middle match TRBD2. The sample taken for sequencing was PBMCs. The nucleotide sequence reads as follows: TGTGCCAGCAGCTCGGGACTAGCGGGATGGGGGCCGGGCACAGATACGCAGTATTTT. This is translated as CASSSGLAGWGPGTDTQYF. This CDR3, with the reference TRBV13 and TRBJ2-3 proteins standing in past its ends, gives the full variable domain AAGVIQSPRHLIKEKRETATLKCYPIPRHDTVYWYQQGPGQDPQFLISFYEKMQSDKGSIPDRFSAQQFSDYHSELNMSSLELGDSALYFCASSSGLAGWGPGTDTQYFGPGTRLTVL.